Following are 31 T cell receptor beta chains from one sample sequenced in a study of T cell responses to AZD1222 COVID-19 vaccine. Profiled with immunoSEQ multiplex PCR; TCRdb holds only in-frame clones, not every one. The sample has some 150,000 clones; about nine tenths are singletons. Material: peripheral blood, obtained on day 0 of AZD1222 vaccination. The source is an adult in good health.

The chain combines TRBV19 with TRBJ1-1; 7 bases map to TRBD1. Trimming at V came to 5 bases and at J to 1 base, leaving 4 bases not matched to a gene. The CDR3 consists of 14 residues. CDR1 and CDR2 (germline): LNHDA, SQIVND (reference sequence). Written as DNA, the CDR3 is TGTGCCAGTAGTCCGGGACAGTGGAACACTGAAGCTTTCTTT. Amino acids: CASSPGQWNTEAFF.

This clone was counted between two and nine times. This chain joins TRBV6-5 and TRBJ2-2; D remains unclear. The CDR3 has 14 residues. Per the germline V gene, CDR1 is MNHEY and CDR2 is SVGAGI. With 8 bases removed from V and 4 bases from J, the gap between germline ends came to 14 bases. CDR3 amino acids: CASLGMISTGELFF. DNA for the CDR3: TGTGCCAGCCTAGGCATGATAAGCACCGGGGAGCTGTTTTTT.

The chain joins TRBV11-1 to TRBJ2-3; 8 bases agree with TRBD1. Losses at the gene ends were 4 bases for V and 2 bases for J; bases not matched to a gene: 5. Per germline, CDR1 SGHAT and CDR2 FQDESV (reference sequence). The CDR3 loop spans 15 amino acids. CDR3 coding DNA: TGTGCCAGCAGCTCCAGGGGGCCGGTCACAGATACGCAGTATTTT. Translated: CASSSRGPVTDTQYF.

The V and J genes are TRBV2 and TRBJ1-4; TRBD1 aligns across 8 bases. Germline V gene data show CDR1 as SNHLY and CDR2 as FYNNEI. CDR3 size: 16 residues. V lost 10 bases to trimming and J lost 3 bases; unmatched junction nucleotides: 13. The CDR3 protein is CATETRQGIANEKLFF. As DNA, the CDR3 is TGTGCCACCGAAACCCGACAGGGGATAGCTAATGAAAAACTGTTTTTT.

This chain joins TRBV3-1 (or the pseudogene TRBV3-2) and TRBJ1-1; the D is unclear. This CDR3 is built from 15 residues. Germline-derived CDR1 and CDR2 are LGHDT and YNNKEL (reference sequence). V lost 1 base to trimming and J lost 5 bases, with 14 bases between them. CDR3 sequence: CASSQGLVGKTEAFF. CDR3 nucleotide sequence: TGTGCCAGCAGCCAAGGCCTCGTAGGGAAGACTGAAGCTTTCTTT.

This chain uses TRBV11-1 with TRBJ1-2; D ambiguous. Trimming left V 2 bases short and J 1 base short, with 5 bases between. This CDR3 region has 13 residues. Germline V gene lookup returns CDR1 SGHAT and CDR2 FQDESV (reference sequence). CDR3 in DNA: TGTGCCAGCAGCTTACTCCTTAACTATGGCTACACCTTC. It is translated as CASSLLLNYGYTF.

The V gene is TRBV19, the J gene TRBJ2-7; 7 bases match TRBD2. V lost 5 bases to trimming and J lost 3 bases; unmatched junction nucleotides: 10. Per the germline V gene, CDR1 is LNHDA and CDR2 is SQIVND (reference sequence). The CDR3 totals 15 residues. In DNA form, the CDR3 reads TGTGCCAGTAGTCGTGATATCGGGGGGAACTACGAGCAGTACTTC. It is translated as CASSRDIGGNYEQYF.

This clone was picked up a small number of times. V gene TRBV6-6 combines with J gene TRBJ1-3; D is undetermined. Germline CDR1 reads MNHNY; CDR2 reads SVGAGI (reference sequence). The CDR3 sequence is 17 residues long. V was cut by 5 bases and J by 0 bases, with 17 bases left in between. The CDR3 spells CASSPIVGKTSGNTIYF. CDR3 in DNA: TGTGCCAGCAGTCCCATCGTCGGGAAAACCTCTGGAAACACCATATATTTT.

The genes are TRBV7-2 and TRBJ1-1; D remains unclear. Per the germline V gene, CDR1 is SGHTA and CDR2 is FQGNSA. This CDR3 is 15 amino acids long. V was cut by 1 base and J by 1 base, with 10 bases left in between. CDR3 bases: TGTGCCAGCAGCTTAGTAAGGGTGGCGAACACTGAAGCTTTCTTT. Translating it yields CASSLVRVANTEAFF. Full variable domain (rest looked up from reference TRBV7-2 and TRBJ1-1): GAGVSQSPSNKVTEKGKDVELRCDPISGHTALYWYRQSLGQGLEFLIYFQGNSAPDKSGLPSDRFSAERTGGSVSTLTIQRTQQEDSAVYLCASSLVRVANTEAFFGQGTRLTVV.

CDR3 residues: CASSRLVTDTQYF. The CDR3 region has the DNA TGTGCCAGCAGCCGCCTTGTCACAGATACGCAGTATTTT. This chain joins TRBV7-2 and TRBJ2-3; D ambiguous. Trimming cost V 5 bases and J 2 bases, with 8 bases left between them. From germline, CDR1 is SGHTA and CDR2 FQGNSA. The CDR3 runs 13 residues.

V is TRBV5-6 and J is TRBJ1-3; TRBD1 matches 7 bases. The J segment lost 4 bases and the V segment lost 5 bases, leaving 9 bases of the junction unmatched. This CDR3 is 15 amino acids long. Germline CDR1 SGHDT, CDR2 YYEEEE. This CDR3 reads CASRRGQLLGNTIYF. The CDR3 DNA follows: TGTGCCAGCAGGAGGGGACAGTTACTGGGAAACACCATATATTTT.

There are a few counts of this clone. The DNA of the CDR3 is TGCGCCAGCCCGCGTCGAGGACTGAGCTCCTACGAGCAGTACTTC. It is translated as CASPRRGLSSYEQYF. J is TRBJ2-7 and V is TRBV4-1; perhaps TRBD2 as D (5 bases). Germline V lookup: CDR1 MGHRA, CDR2 YSYEKL. V shed 8 bases and J shed 0 bases, with 17 bases lying between them. The CDR3 runs 15 residues.

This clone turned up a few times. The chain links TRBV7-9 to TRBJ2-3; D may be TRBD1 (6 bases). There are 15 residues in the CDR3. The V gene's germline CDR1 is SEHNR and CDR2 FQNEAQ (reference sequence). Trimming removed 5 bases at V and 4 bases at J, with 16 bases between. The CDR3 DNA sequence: TGTGCCAGCAGCCATACAGGGAATATCGCAGATACGCAGTATTTT. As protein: CASSHTGNIADTQYF. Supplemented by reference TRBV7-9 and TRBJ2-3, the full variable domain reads DTGVSQNPRHKITKRGQNVTFRCDPISEHNRLYWYRQTLGQGPEFLTYFQNEAQLEKSRLLSDRFSAERPKGSFSTLEIQRTEQGDSAMYLCASSHTGNIADTQYFGPGTRLTVL.

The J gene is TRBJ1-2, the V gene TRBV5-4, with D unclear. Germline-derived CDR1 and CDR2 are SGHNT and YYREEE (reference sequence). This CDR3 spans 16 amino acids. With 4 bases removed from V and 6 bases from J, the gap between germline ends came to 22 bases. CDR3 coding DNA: TGTGCCAGCAGCCCTAGGTCTAGGGAGCGGGGAGATGGCTACACCTTC. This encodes CASSPRSRERGDGYTF.

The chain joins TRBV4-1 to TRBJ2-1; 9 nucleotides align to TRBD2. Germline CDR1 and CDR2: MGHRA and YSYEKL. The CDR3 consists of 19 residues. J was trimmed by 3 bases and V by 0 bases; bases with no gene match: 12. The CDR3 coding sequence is TGCGCCAGCAGCCAAGACCCGGGGGCGGTAGCGGGAGACTACAATGAGCAGTTCTTC. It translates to CASSQDPGAVAGDYNEQFF.

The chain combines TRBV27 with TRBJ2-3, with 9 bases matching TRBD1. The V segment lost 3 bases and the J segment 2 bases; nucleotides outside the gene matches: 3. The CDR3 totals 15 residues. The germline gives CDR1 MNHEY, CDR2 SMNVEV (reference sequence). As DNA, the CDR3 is TGTGCCAGCAGTTTTGGGACAGGGTTCACAGATACGCAGTATTTT. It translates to CASSFGTGFTDTQYF.

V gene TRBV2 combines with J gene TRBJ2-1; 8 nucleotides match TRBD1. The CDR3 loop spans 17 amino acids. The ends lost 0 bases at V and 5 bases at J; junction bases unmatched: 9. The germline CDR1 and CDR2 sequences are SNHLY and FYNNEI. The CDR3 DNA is TGTGCCAGCAGTGAAGCGCCGGGCAGGGGGCGAAACAATGAGCAGTTCTTC. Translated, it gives CASSEAPGRGRNNEQFF.

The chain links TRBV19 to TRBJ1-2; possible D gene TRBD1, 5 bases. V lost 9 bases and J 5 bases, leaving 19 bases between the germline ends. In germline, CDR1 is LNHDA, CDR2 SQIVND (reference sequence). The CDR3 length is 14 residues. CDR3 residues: CASRTGDRAYGYTF. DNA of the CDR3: TGTGCCAGCCGCACAGGCGATAGAGCTTATGGCTACACCTTC. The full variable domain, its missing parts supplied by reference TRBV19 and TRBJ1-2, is DGGITQSPKYLFRKEGQNVTLSCEQNLNHDAMYWYRQDPGQGLRLIYYSQIVNDFQKGDIAEGYSVSREKKESFPLTVTSAQKNPTAFYLCASRTGDRAYGYTFGSGTRLTVV.

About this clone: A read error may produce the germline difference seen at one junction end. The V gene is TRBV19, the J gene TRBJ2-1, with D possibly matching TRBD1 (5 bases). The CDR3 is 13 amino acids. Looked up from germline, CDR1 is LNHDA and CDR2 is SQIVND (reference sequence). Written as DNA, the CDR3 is TGTGCCAGTAGTATAGGAATACAAGGGGCGAGGATCTTC. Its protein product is CASSIGIQGARIF.

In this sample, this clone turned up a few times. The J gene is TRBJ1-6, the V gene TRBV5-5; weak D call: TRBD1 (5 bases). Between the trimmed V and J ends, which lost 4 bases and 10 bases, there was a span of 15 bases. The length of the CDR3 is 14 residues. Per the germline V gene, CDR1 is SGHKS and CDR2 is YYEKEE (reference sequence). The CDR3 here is CASSPTGTQSPLHF. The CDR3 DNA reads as TGTGCCAGCAGCCCGACCGGGACCCAGTCACCCCTCCACTTT.

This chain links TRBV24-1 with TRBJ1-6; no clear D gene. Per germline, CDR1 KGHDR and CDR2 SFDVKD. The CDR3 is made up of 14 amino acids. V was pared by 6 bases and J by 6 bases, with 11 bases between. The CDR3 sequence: CATSRNLGNSPLHF. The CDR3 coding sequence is TGTGCCACCAGTCGCAATCTAGGTAATTCACCCCTCCACTTT.

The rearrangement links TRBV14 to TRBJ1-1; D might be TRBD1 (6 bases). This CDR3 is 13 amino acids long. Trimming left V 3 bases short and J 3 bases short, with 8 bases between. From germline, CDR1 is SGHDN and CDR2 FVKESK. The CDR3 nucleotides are TGTGCCAGCAGCCACCCAGGGGACACTGAAGCTTTCTTT. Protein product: CASSHPGDTEAFF.

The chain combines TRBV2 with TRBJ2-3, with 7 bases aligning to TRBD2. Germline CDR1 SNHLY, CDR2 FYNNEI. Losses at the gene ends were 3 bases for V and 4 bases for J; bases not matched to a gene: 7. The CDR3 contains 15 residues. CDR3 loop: CASSDRGVAADTQYF. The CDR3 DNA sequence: TGTGCCAGCAGTGACCGGGGGGTAGCGGCAGATACGCAGTATTTT.

The CDR3 DNA reads as TGTGCCAGCAGCCCCCGGGTGGGAGTGTACGAGCAGTACTTC. Encoded protein: CASSPRVGVYEQYF. This chain connects TRBV9 to TRBJ2-7, with D perhaps TRBD2 (5 bases). V was shortened by 4 bases and J by 4 bases, with 15 bases between the two germline ends. CDR1 and CDR2 from the germline V gene are SGDLS and YYNGEE. The CDR3 sequence is 14 residues long.

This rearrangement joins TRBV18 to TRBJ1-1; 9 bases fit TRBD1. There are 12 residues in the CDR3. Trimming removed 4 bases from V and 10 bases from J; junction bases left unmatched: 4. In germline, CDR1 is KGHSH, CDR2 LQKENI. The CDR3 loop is CASSQDRGAAFF. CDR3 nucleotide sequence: TGTGCCAGCTCACAAGACAGGGGGGCAGCTTTCTTT. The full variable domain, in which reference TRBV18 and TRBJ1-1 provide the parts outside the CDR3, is NAGVMQNPRHLVRRRGQEARLRCSPMKGHSHVYWYRQLPEEGLKFMVYLQKENIIDESGMPKERFSAEFPKEGPSILRIQQVVRGDSAAYFCASSQDRGAAFFGQGTRLTVV.

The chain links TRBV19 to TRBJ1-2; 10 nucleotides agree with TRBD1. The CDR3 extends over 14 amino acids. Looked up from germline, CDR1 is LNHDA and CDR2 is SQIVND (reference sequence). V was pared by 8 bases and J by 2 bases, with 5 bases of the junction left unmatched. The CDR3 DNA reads TGTGCCAGTGGTCCGGACAGGGGGAACTATGGCTACACCTTC. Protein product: CASGPDRGNYGYTF.

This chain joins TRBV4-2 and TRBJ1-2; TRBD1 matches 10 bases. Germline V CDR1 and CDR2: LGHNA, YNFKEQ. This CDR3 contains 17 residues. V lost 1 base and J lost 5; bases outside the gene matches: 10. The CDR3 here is CASSQVSGTGVIYGYTF. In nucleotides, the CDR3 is TGTGCCAGCAGCCAAGTGTCCGGGACAGGGGTTATATATGGCTACACCTTC.

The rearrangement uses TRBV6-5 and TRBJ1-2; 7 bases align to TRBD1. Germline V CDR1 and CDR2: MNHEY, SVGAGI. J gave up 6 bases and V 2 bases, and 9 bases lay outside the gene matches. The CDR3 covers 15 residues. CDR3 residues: CASSYMYGTEDGYTF. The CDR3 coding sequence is TGTGCCAGCAGTTACATGTATGGGACAGAAGATGGCTACACCTTC.

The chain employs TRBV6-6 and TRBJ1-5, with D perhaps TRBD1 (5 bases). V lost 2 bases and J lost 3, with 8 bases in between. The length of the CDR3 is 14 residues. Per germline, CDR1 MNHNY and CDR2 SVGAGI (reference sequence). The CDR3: CASSYPGTNQPQHF. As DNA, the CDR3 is TGTGCCAGCAGTTACCCAGGGACCAATCAGCCCCAGCATTTT.

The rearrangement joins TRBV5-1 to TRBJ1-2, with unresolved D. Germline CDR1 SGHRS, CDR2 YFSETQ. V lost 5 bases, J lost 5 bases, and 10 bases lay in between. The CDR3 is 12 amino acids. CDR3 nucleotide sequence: TGCGCCAGCAGTAATGGGAAATATGGCTACACCTTC. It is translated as CASSNGKYGYTF.

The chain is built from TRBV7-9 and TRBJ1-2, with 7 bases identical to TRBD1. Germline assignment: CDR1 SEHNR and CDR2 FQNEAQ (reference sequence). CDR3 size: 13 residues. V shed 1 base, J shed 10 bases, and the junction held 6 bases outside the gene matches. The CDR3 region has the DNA TGTGCCAGCAGCTTAGAAGGGCAGGGGGACTACACCTTC. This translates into CASSLEGQGDYTF. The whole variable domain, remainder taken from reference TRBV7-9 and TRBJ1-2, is DTGVSQNPRHKITKRGQNVTFRCDPISEHNRLYWYRQTLGQGPEFLTYFQNEAQLEKSRLLSDRFSAERPKGSFSTLEIQRTEQGDSAMYLCASSLEGQGDYTFGSGTRLTVV.